These T cell receptor beta chains were read from a single sample in a study of CD8 T cells in Susac syndrome. A single record per CDR3 protein comes from TCRdb applying MiXCR to the immunoSEQ multiplex PCR reads. The sample carries about 100,000 distinct CDR3 sequences, approximately 95% recorded once. The sample was CD8+ T cells from PBMCs. The receptors originated from a human donor with Susac syndrome. Both conserved end residues are part of each CDR3. The D gene is left open where the match is weak. Expanded clones get a size class; other rows say once, few or many, or leave the size out.

D: -; J: TRBJ2-7; V: TRBV9; size: -; DNA: TGTGCCAGCAGTCGAGACAGTACCTCCTACGAGCAGTACTTC; CDR3: CASSRDSTSYEQYF
D: -; J: TRBJ2-7; V: TRBV3-1; size: -; DNA: TGTGCCAGCAGCCAAGGGAGGACAGCTATCTACGAGCAGTACTTC; CDR3: CASSQGRTAIYEQYF
D: TRBD1; J: TRBJ2-1; V: TRBV14; size: -; DNA: TGTGCCAGCAGCCAAGGGGACAGGCCTTACAATGAGCAGTTCTTC; CDR3: CASSQGDRPYNEQFF
D: -; J: TRBJ1-4; V: TRBV20-1; size: -; DNA: TGCAGTGCACTAGCGGGAACAACTAATGAAAAACTGTTTTTT; CDR3: CSALAGTTNEKLFF
D: -; J: TRBJ2-1; V: TRBV9; size: -; DNA: TGTGCCAGCAGCGTAGCCTCCCTTGGGACAAACAATGAGCAGTTCTTC; CDR3: CASSVASLGTNNEQFF
D: -; J: TRBJ1-3; V: TRBV24-1; size: once; DNA: TGTGCCACCAGTGATGGAAACACCATATATTTT; CDR3: CATSDGNTIYF
D: -; J: TRBJ2-6; V: TRBV28; size: -; DNA: TGTGCCAGCAGTTTTGGGAGGTTGGGGGCCAACGTCCTGACTTTC; CDR3: CASSFGRLGANVLTF
D: -; J: TRBJ2-7; V: TRBV13; size: once; DNA: TGTGCCAGCAGCTTATCGAACACATGGAGCTCCTACGAGCAGTACTTC; CDR3: CASSLSNTWSSYEQYF
D: -; J: TRBJ2-1; V: TRBV7-9; size: once; DNA: TGTGCCAGCAGCCCCATGGAGGGGTTTAGGAATGAGCAGTTCTTC; CDR3: CASSPMEGFRNEQFF
D: TRBD2; J: TRBJ2-7; V: TRBV29-1; size: once; DNA: TGCAGCGTCAGCGGGAGGGTTACCTACGAGCAGTACTTC; CDR3: CSVSGRVTYEQYF
D: -; J: TRBJ1-5; V: TRBV12-5; size: -; DNA: TGTGCTAGTGGCGCACCCGGACGGAACAATCAGCCCCAGCATTTT; CDR3: CASGAPGRNNQPQHF
D: -; J: TRBJ2-1; V: TRBV7-9; size: -; DNA: TGTGCCAGCAGCCCCGTTGGGATTTCAGTAAATGAGCAGTTCTTC; CDR3: CASSPVGISVNEQFF
D: -; J: TRBJ2-5; V: TRBV2; size: -; DNA: TGTGCCAGCAGACAGGGCGTAGAGACCCAGTACTTC; CDR3: CASRQGVETQYF
D: -; J: TRBJ1-1; V: TRBV6-5; size: -; DNA: TGTGCCAGCAGTCAAAGTACCACTGAAGCTTTCTTT; CDR3: CASSQSTTEAFF
D: -; J: TRBJ2-7; V: TRBV20-1; size: -; DNA: TGCAGAAGTACAGGACCCTACGAGCAGTACTTC; CDR3: CRSTGPYEQYF
D: TRBD2; J: TRBJ2-7; V: TRBV27; size: -; DNA: TGTGCCAGCAGTTTATCCGGGACTAGCTACAACGAGCAGTACTTC; CDR3: CASSLSGTSYNEQYF
D: -; J: TRBJ2-5; V: TRBV2; size: -; DNA: TGTGCCAGGGGGGAGACCCAGTACTTC; CDR3: CARGETQYF
D: -; J: TRBJ2-6; V: TRBV5-6; size: -; DNA: TGTGCCAGCATGGAGGCCTCTGGGGCCAACGTCCTGACTTTC; CDR3: CASMEASGANVLTF
D: TRBD1; J: TRBJ1-2; V: TRBV29-1; size: -; DNA: TGCAGCGTCCAGGGGGTGGATGGCTACACCTTC; CDR3: CSVQGVDGYTF
D: TRBD2; J: TRBJ2-4; V: TRBV27; size: -; DNA: TGTGCCAGCGGCGGCCAGCGGGATTTCAAAAACATTCAGTACTTC; CDR3: CASGGQRDFKNIQYF
D: -; J: TRBJ2-1; V: TRBV18; size: -; DNA: TGTGCCAGCTCACCGCTCAGGGACTTCCATAATTACAATGAGCAGTTCTTC; CDR3: CASSPLRDFHNYNEQFF
D: TRBD2; J: TRBJ2-1; V: TRBV29-1; size: -; DNA: TGCAGCGTTACTCCTAGCGGGAGGGCCTACTACAATGAGCAGTTCTTC; CDR3: CSVTPSGRAYYNEQFF
D: TRBD2; J: TRBJ2-7; V: TRBV27; size: -; DNA: TGTGCCACCTCCCCAACTAGCGCATCCTACGAGCAGTACTTC; CDR3: CATSPTSASYEQYF
D: -; J: TRBJ1-1; V: TRBV3-1; size: -; DNA: TGTGCCAGCAGCCCCCAGGGCGTCGGGGGCACTGAAGCTTTCTTT; CDR3: CASSPQGVGGTEAFF
D: TRBD2; J: TRBJ2-7; V: TRBV27; size: -; DNA: TGTGCCACCTCCAGCGGGATGGGTTCCTACGAGCAGTACTTC; CDR3: CATSSGMGSYEQYF
D: -; J: TRBJ2-3; V: TRBV4-2; size: -; DNA: TGTGCCAGCAGCCAAGATGAAGGAGGGACCGTCAGTAGTACGCAGTATTTT; CDR3: CASSQDEGGTVSSTQYF
D: -; J: TRBJ2-4; V: TRBV15; size: -; DNA: TGTGCCACCAGCAGAGACGGAACTCTTCGGAACATTCAGTACTTC; CDR3: CATSRDGTLRNIQYF
D: TRBD2; J: TRBJ2-7; V: TRBV11-2; size: -; DNA: TGTGCCAGCAGCTTAGTAGGGACTAGCGACGAGCAGTACTTC; CDR3: CASSLVGTSDEQYF
D: -; J: TRBJ2-1; V: TRBV13; size: -; DNA: TGTGCCAGCAGACGGGACTACAATGAGCAGTTCTTC; CDR3: CASRRDYNEQFF
D: -; J: TRBJ2-7; V: TRBV5-1; size: -; DNA: TGCGCCAGCAGCGCCCCTGACTCCTACGAGCAGTACTTC; CDR3: CASSAPDSYEQYF
D: TRBD1; J: TRBJ2-5; V: TRBV5-6; size: -; DNA: TGTGCCAGCACCTTTGCGGGACAGGCGGCGGAGACCCAGTACTTC; CDR3: CASTFAGQAAETQYF
D: -; J: TRBJ2-2; V: TRBV18; size: few; DNA: TGTGCCAGCTCACCACCGTCGCCCACCGGGGAGCTGTTTTTT; CDR3: CASSPPSPTGELFF
D: TRBD1; J: TRBJ2-7; V: TRBV6-1; size: -; DNA: TGTGCCAGCAGTGATCGGGGACAGGGGGGGACCTACGAGCAGTACTTC; CDR3: CASSDRGQGGTYEQYF
D: -; J: TRBJ2-7; V: TRBV5-4; size: -; DNA: TGTGCCAGCAGCTCGACAGGCCCTCCCTACGAGCAGTACTTC; CDR3: CASSSTGPPYEQYF
D: -; J: TRBJ1-2; V: TRBV19; size: -; DNA: TGTGCCAGTAGTATTATAACGGACTATGGCTACACCTTC; CDR3: CASSIITDYGYTF
D: -; J: TRBJ1-2; V: TRBV20-1; size: -; DNA: TGCAGTGCTAGAGACGAGGGACCTTCAAGGGGCGGCTACACCTTC; CDR3: CSARDEGPSRGGYTF
D: TRBD1; J: TRBJ1-6; V: TRBV7-2; size: once; DNA: TGTGCCAGCAGCTTAAATGGACAGGGACCTAATTCACCCCTCCACTTT; CDR3: CASSLNGQGPNSPLHF